The clone carrying this T cell receptor beta chain came up a few times. No antigen is known for it. This specimen comes from a study of molecular identifiers for immune sequencing clone quantification. Study as a whole: Replicates involved a five-way split of RNA from about 20,000 or 100,000 naive CD8 cells, with sequencing of four.

Study observations and caveats: In a background of about a million naive cells, spiked Jurkat TCR RNA from one cell was reportedly detectable.

CDR1 and CDR2 from the germline V gene are MNHEY and SMNVEV (reference sequence). The ends were cut back, 6 bases at V and 2 bases at J, with 8 bases in the middle. The CDR3 has 13 residues. Each CDR3 protein is one row after TCRdb ran MiXCR on the PCR reads. The sample gives some 91,000 distinct CDR3 sequences, 20% to 25% of which show up once; 0.94% is in the top ten. Sequenced: naive CD8+ T cells from blood, with Jurkat cell RNA spiked in. Subset denoted: FACS-sorted CD8+CD4-CCR7+CD45RA+ naive T cells. This clonotype was obtained from a human donor in good health. Some libraries in this study had Jurkat cell RNA spiked in. J is TRBJ1-3 and V is TRBV27; D possibly corresponds to TRBD1 (5 bases). CDR3 sequence reads: CASSRAAGNTIYF. In DNA form, the CDR3 reads TGTGCCAGCAGCAGGGCTGCTGGAAACACCATATATTTT.